The present T cell receptor beta chain was sequenced within a study of CD4 T cell repertoires in COVID-19. The CDR3 has 16 residues. With 1 base clipped from V and 6 bases from J, the junction kept 2 bases outside the gene matches. Germline V gene data show CDR1 as SGHRS and CDR2 as YFSETQ. This table comes from immunoSEQ multiplex PCR, and its TCRdb copy is limited to in-frame clones, with some not included. The table lists tens of thousands of clones, roughly four fifths of them singletons, with roughly 0.6% in the top ten. Notes on the study in general: SARS-CoV and/or HKU1 spike cultures shared between 7 and 25% of SARS-CoV-2 clonotypes. Several top expanded SARS-CoV-2-reactive clonotypes were shared by two or three memory subsets.

About this clone itself: What it binds is unknown.

The input for sequencing was CD4+ T cells from peripheral blood, taken after recovery from COVID-19. This TCR derives from a human donor who had COVID-19. The V gene is TRBV5-1, the J gene TRBJ2-1, with 15 bases identical to TRBD2. The CDR3 spells CASSLQGLAGGNEQFF. The DNA for the CDR3 is TGCGCCAGCAGCTTGCAGGGACTAGCGGGAGGCAATGAGCAGTTCTTC.